These 11 T cell receptor beta chains were sequenced from one sample in a study of human T cells and chemical hapten exposure. MiXCR, applied by TCRdb to the RACE reads, yields one record per CDR3 protein. Among roughly 180,000 distinct CDR3 sequences listed, around 15% were seen once. Time point specified: patch test 1, 2 weeks after DPC sensitization. The sample's treatment: therapeutic diphenylcyclopropenone sensitization with weekly scalp DPC. Sample: whole blood, taken in connection with sensitization to the hapten diphenylcyclopropenone (DPC). These receptors all come from a woman in her twenties or thirties with alopecia areata. Some clones in this sample may be carry-over from other donors' samples.

V usage is TRBV28 and J usage is TRBJ2-7; the D gene is possibly TRBD1 (6 bases). Germline V CDR1 and CDR2: MDHEN, SYDVKM. The CDR3 contains 13 residues. V lost 9 bases, J lost 0 bases, and 12 bases lay in between. Here the CDR3 reads CASRTGNSYEQYF. The CDR3 nucleotides read TGTGCCAGTAGAACAGGGAACTCCTACGAGCAGTACTTC.

The J gene is TRBJ1-2, the V gene TRBV20-1; D unclear. Germline V gene lookup returns CDR1 DFQATT and CDR2 SNEGSKA (reference sequence). The CDR3 is 12 residues long. Between the trimmed V and J ends, which lost 5 bases and 13 bases, there was a span of 20 bases. CDR3 nucleotide sequence: TGCAGTGCTTCGCCCGAAGTGACGCCTCTCACCTTC. It translates to CSASPEVTPLTF.

This clonotype appeared many times. This chain uses TRBV19 with TRBJ2-2; 7 bases agree with TRBD1. The trim removed 5 bases at V and 0 bases at J, leaving 6 bases unmatched. The CDR3 contains 16 residues. Per the germline V gene, CDR1 is LNHDA and CDR2 is SQIVND (reference sequence). This CDR3 is CASSLGTAANTGELFF. CDR3 in DNA: TGTGCCAGTAGTCTAGGGACAGCCGCGAACACCGGGGAGCTGTTTTTT.

In its sample, this clonotype was seen many times. The V and J genes are TRBV10-2 and TRBJ2-1; D possibly corresponds to TRBD2 (6 bases). The V end was cut by 2 bases, the J end by 10 bases, with 12 bases between. CDR1 is WSHSY and CDR2 is SAAADI in the germline V gene. The CDR3 totals 13 residues. CDR3 sequence (DNA): TGCGCCAGCAGTGAGGCGCCCCGGGGGGAGCAGTTCTTC. It yields the protein CASSEAPRGEQFF.

This clonotype has more than one count but fewer than ten. The chain employs TRBV10-3 and TRBJ2-6; D is unresolved. The CDR3 consists of 15 residues. Trimming removed 5 bases from V and 0 bases from J, with 8 bases in between. Germline CDR1 reads ENHRY; CDR2 reads SYGVKD. The CDR3 coding sequence is TGTGCCATCAGTCCAGTGAGCTCTGGGGCCAACGTCCTGACTTTC. It translates to CAISPVSSGANVLTF.

This clonotype came up many times. The gene calls are TRBV12-3 or TRBV12-4 and TRBJ2-3; D might be TRBD2 (6 bases). The CDR3 runs to 16 residues. The V gene lost 2 bases and the J gene lost 4 bases, with 16 bases spanning the gap. The CDR3 sequence is CASSLLPHAGSDTQYF. DNA for the CDR3: TGTGCCAGCAGTTTACTGCCTCATGCGGGGTCAGATACGCAGTATTTT.

In its sample, this clonotype was seen many times. This rearrangement joins TRBV7-9 to TRBJ1-5; 9 nucleotides match TRBD1. Germline CDR1 SEHNR, CDR2 FQNEAQ (reference sequence). The CDR3 length is 14 residues. With 4 bases clipped from V and 7 bases from J, the junction kept 5 bases outside the gene matches. The CDR3 bases are TGTGCCAGCAGCTGGACAGGGGAGTCGCAGCCCCAGCATTTT. Its protein is CASSWTGESQPQHF. Based on the CDR3 plus reference TRBV7-9 and TRBJ1-5, the full variable domain is DTGVSQNPRHKITKRGQNVTFRCDPISEHNRLYWYRQTLGQGPEFLTYFQNEAQLEKSRLLSDRFSAERPKGSFSTLEIQRTEQGDSAMYLCASSWTGESQPQHFGDGTRLSIL.

The V gene is TRBV28, the J gene TRBJ1-5; TRBD1 agrees at 12 bases. The CDR3 loop spans 15 amino acids. Germline V CDR1 and CDR2: MDHEN, SYDVKM. The V and J ends lost 7 bases and 4 bases, in that order; junction bases with no gene match: 5. The CDR3 spells CASNSGQGANQPQHF. For the CDR3, the DNA is TGTGCCAGCAACTCGGGACAGGGGGCAAATCAGCCCCAGCATTTT.

In this sample, this clonotype turned up many times. V gene TRBV5-1 combines with J gene TRBJ2-5; 14 bases agree with TRBD2. This CDR3 has 16 amino acids. Germline CDR1 and CDR2: SGHRS and YFSETQ. J gave up 5 bases and V 4 bases, and 7 bases lay outside the gene matches. This CDR3 is CASSPGLAGGRETQYF. For the CDR3, the DNA is TGCGCCAGCAGCCCCGGACTAGCGGGAGGCCGGGAGACCCAGTACTTC. Full variable domain (rest looked up from reference TRBV5-1 and TRBJ2-5): KAGVTQTPRYLIKTRGQQVTLSCSPISGHRSVSWYQQTPGQGLQFLFEYFSETQRNKGNFPGRFSGRQFSNSRSEMNVSTLELGDSALYLCASSPGLAGGRETQYFGPGTRLLVL.

The chain has TRBV6-2 or TRBV6-3 and TRBJ2-2; D is unresolved. Germline CDR1 and CDR2: MNHEY and SVGEGT. This CDR3 contains 17 residues. Trimming pared 4 bases from V and 0 bases from J, leaving 15 bases between. CDR3: CASSCRFSSANTGELFF. The CDR3 DNA reads as TGTGCCAGCAGTTGTAGGTTCTCAAGCGCGAACACCGGGGAGCTGTTTTTT.

The chain employs TRBV28 and TRBJ1-5, with D perhaps matching TRBD1 (5 bases). Trimming left V 3 bases short and J 5 bases short, with 17 bases between. Per germline, CDR1 MDHEN and CDR2 SYDVKM. This CDR3 region has 16 residues. The CDR3 loop is CASSLGWGSSYQPQHF. The CDR3 nucleotides read TGTGCCAGCAGTTTGGGGTGGGGCAGCTCCTATCAGCCCCAGCATTTT.